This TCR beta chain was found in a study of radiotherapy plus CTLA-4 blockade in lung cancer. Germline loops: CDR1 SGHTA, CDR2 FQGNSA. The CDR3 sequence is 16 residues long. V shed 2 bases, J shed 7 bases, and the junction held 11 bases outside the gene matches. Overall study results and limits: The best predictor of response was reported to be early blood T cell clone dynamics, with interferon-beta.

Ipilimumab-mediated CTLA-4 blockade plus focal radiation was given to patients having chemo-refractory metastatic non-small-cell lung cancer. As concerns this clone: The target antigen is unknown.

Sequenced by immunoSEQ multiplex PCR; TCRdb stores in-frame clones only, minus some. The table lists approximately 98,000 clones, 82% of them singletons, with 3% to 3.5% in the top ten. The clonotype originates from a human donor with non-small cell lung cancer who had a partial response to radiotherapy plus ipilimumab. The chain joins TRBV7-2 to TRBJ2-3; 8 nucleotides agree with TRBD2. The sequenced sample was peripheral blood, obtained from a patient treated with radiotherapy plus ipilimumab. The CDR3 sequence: CASSLKTGLGQNTQYF. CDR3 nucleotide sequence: TGTGCCAGCAGCTTAAAGACGGGACTAGGTCAGAATACGCAGTATTTT.